The present TCR beta chain was sequenced within a study of T cells in Graves' hyperthyroidism and ophthalmopathy. Study information: Peripheral blood collection took place at initial diagnosis, before any treatment. Findings and limits, study-wide: Ophthalmopathy was distinguished from stable hyperthyroidism by 13 V-J signatures. Also found in blood were most expanded thyroid clonotypes above 0.001.

The CDR3 regions of TCR beta were amplified from RNA transcripts. With the HTBI primer set, the TCR CDR3 went through a first round of RT-PCR. TCRdb used MiXCR to reprocess the multiplex PCR reads, holding one entry per CDR3 protein. The sample comprises some 570,000 distinct CDR3 sequences, roughly 17% of which are singletons, and roughly a sixth rests with the top ten. Inclusion characteristics of ophthalmopathy patients comprised a Clinical Activity Score of at least 3, a NOSPECS grade of at least 4, and duration under 3 months. The table lists this clonotype with many counts. The antigen is unknown. This CDR3 comprises 15 residues. Germline V gene data show CDR1 as SGHTA and CDR2 as FQGNSA. J gave up 5 bases and V 5 bases, and 10 bases lay outside the gene matches.

The chain carries TRBV7-2 and TRBJ1-1; 8 bases align to TRBD1. The receptor was isolated from a woman between 18 and 30 years old with Graves' ophthalmopathy. Sequenced material: blood. The CDR3 DNA sequence: TGTGCCAGCAGCAGTGGACAGGGAGTAGGGACTGAAGCTTTCTTT. Residues: CASSSGQGVGTEAFF.